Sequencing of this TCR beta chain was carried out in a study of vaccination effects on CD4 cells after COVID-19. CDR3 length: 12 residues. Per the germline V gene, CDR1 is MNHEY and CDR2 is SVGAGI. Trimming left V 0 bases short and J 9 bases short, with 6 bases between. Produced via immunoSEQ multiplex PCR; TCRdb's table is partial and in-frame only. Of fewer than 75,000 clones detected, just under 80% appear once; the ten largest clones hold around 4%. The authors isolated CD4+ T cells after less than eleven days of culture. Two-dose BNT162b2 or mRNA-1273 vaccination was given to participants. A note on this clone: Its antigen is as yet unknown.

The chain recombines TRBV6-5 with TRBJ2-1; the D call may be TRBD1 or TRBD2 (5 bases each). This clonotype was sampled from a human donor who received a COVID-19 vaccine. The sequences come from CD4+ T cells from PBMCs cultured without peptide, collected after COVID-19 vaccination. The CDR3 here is CASSYSRGEQFF. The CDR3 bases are TGTGCCAGCAGTTACTCGAGGGGTGAGCAGTTCTTC.